The clone carrying this T cell receptor (beta chain) was seen ten or more times. Its antigen is unidentified. V was shortened by 0 bases and J by 5 bases, with 10 bases between the two germline ends. The CDR3 consists of 14 residues. Germline loops: CDR1 LGHNA, CDR2 YNFKEQ. The sample is drawn from a study of T-cell reconstitution after alpha-beta-depleted transplantation in children. Regarding the study as a whole: T-cell numbers and diversity, one year after transplant, stemmed largely from T cells that were newly produced.

Unique molecular identifiers were incorporated when the TCRbeta library was constructed. TCRdb itself ran the PCR reads through MiXCR, one entry per CDR3 protein. The table lists about 200,000 distinct CDR3 sequences, 6.3% of them singletons. The material was PBMCs, obtained before TCRalphabeta/CD19-depleted stem cell transplant. The clonotype was recovered from a girl in the first two years of life with combined immunodeficiency, due to receive a stem cell transplant. V gene TRBV4-2 combines with J gene TRBJ1-2, with TRBD1 as a possible D gene (5 bases). The CDR3 region has the DNA TGTGCCAGCAGCCAAGACCGGGGCCTGTATGGCTACACCTTC. It translates to CASSQDRGLYGYTF.